This T cell receptor beta chain is drawn from a study of technical replicates of blood from a handful of donors. TCRdb keeps only in-frame clones here, not all; method: immunoSEQ multiplex PCR. The profile shows tens of thousands of clones, roughly 98% of them singletons. The CDR3 is 14 amino acids. With 7 bases clipped from V and 7 bases from J, the junction kept 12 bases outside the gene matches. Germline CDR1 SQVTM, CDR2 ANQGSEA. This receptor was identified in a human donor in good health. V usage is TRBV29-1 and J usage is TRBJ1-1; 10 bases are shared with TRBD1. Material: T cells isolated from PBMCs. The CDR3, as DNA: TGCAGCGCAACTAGACAGGGGGCGCGAAATGAAGCTTTCTTT. Encoded protein: CSATRQGARNEAFF.